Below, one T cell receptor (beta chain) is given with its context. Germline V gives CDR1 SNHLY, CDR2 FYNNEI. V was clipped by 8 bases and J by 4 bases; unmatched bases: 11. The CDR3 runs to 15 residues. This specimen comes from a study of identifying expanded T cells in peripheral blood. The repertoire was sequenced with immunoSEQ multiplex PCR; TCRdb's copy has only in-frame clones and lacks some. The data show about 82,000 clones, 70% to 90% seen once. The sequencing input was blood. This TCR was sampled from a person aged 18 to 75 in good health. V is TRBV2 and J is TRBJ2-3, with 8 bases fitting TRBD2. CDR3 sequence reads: CASRGGLSGPDTQYF. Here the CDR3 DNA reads TGTGCCAGCCGGGGGGGACTTAGCGGTCCAGATACGCAGTATTTT.